The text below deals with one TCR beta chain. The CDR3 spans 14 residues. V was shortened by 4 bases and J by 5 bases, with 14 bases between the two germline ends. Germline CDR1 reads SGDLS; CDR2 reads YYNGEE. TCRdb independently ran MiXCR on the RT-PCR reads; one entry per CDR3 protein. This sample has about 680,000 distinct CDR3 sequences, with 12% to 15% found just once. The material sequenced was memory CD4+ T cells from blood. This TCR was recovered from a female donor in good health, serving as a healthy control. The chain is built from TRBV9 and TRBJ2-3; unclear D gene. CDR3: CASSPRDVRDTQYF. CDR3 bases: TGTGCCAGCAGCCCTCGCGATGTACGAGATACGCAGTATTTT.